Listed below are T cell receptor beta chains from one sample, sequenced in a study of technical replicates of blood from a handful of donors. TCRdb's table, derived via immunoSEQ multiplex PCR, lists solely in-frame clones and lacks some. Of approximately 79,000 clones in the sample, nearly 98% were seen once. The sample was T cells isolated from PBMCs. These receptors came from a human donor in good health. Each CDR3 is given with its conserved first and last residue. The D gene is left open where the match is weak. The size entry is marked missing in some rows and otherwise reads once, few, many or a size class.

TRBV27	.	once	TRBJ1-1	TGTGCCAGCAGTTCGCGTATCCGGGGAGGAAAGAACACTGAAGCTTTCTTT	CASSSRIRGGKNTEAFF
TRBV19	.	.	TRBJ2-3	TGTGCCAGTAGTGAGGGCAGCGCCACAGATACGCAGTATTTT	CASSEGSATDTQYF
TRBV6-1	TRBD1	few	TRBJ2-7	TGTGCCAGCAGTGAGGGACAGGGCTTAAACTACGAGCAGTACTTC	CASSEGQGLNYEQYF
TRBV10-3	TRBD1	.	TRBJ1-2	TGTGCCATCAGGGGTAAATCAGGGACAGGGGATTGGTATGGCTACACCTTC	CAIRGKSGTGDWYGYTF
TRBV9	.	.	TRBJ2-5	TGTGCCAGCAGCGGGGGCGTTTGGGAGACCCAGTACTTC	CASSGGVWETQYF
TRBV6-5	.	.	TRBJ1-1	TGTGCCAGCAGTTCCTTGAGGTCGAACACTGAAGCTTTCTTT	CASSSLRSNTEAFF
TRBV4-1	.	.	TRBJ1-1	TGCGCCAGCAGCCAAGTGGGCCAGAACACTGAAGCTTTCTTT	CASSQVGQNTEAFF
TRBV10-3	.	.	TRBJ1-6	TGTGCCATCAGTGAGACAGGTGGATCACCCCTCCACTTT	CAISETGGSPLHF
TRBV9	.	.	TRBJ2-1	TGTGCCAGCAGCGTAGAAGGCAGGGTCTATGAGCAGTTCTTC	CASSVEGRVYEQFF
TRBV9	TRBD1	.	TRBJ1-4	TGTGCCAGCAGCCCCCGAGGACAGGGTGGGTTCGTTGAAAAACTGTTTTTT	CASSPRGQGGFVEKLFF
TRBV9	.	.	TRBJ1-5	TGTGCCAGCAGCGCGGAAAGGGGGTATCAGCCCCAGCATTTT	CASSAERGYQPQHF
TRBV10-3	.	.	TRBJ2-6	TGTGCCATCAGTGAGTCGACTACAGGGACGGTATCTGGGGCCAACGTCCTGACTTTC	CAISESTTGTVSGANVLTF
TRBV5-1	.	.	TRBJ1-2	TGCGCCAGCAGGATGCGAGGCAGCCAAGACTTCTTGGAAAAGCATTATGGCTACACCTTC	CASRMRGSQDFLEKHYGYTF
TRBV9	TRBD2	once	TRBJ2-7	TGTGGAGGGGAGGGCCGCTACGAGCAGTACTTC	CGGEGRYEQYF
TRBV30	TRBD1	.	TRBJ1-1	TGTGCCTGGAGTAATCATCCAGGGGGAAACACTGAAGCTTTCTTT	CAWSNHPGGNTEAFF
TRBV7-3	TRBD1	.	TRBJ1-1	TGTGCCAGCAGCTTAACGGGGACAGGGGGCACTGAAGCTTTCTTT	CASSLTGTGGTEAFF
TRBV5-4	.	once	TRBJ2-2	TGTGCCAGCAGCCTAGAGAGGGAGGAGCTGTTTTTT	CASSLEREELFF
TRBV11-2	TRBD2	.	TRBJ2-1	TGTGCCAGCAGCTTAGATAGCGGGAGTTACAATGAGCAGTTCTTC	CASSLDSGSYNEQFF
TRBV5-1	TRBD2	.	TRBJ2-1	TGCGCCAGCAGCTCGACGGGGGGTTTCAATGAGCAGTTCTTC	CASSSTGGFNEQFF
TRBV10-3	.	.	TRBJ1-5	TGTGCCATCAGGGGGCTGGGGGGAGATCAGCCCCAGCATTTT	CAIRGLGGDQPQHF
TRBV6-5	.	.	TRBJ2-7	TGTGCCAGCAGTTACACAGGAGGCGGGGACGAGCAGTACTTC	CASSYTGGGDEQYF
TRBV25-1	TRBD2	once	TRBJ2-7	TGTGCCAGCGGAGGACTAGCGGGAGATAATGATGAGCAGTACTTC	CASGGLAGDNDEQYF
TRBV18	TRBD1	.	TRBJ1-1	TGTGCCAGCTCACCATTGGAACAGGGGAGCGGGAACACTGAAGCTTTCTTT	CASSPLEQGSGNTEAFF
TRBV9	.	.	TRBJ1-3	TGTGCCAGCAGCGTAGGGGCAGACGGAAACACCATATATTTT	CASSVGADGNTIYF
TRBV19	TRBD1	once	TRBJ1-2	TGTGCCAGTACCCGCAACAGGGGGCAGGAAGGCTACACCTTC	CASTRNRGQEGYTF
TRBV6-6	TRBD1	.	TRBJ1-5	TGTGCCAGCAAGGGACAGGGAGCCCAGCCCCAGCATTTT	CASKGQGAQPQHF
TRBV5-1	TRBD2	.	TRBJ2-1	TGCGCCAGCAGAGGGATGCGGGAGGACAATGAGCAGTTCTTC	CASRGMREDNEQFF
TRBV9	TRBD1	once	TRBJ1-1	TGTGCCAGCAGAGGGGACAGTGAAGCTTTCTTT	CASRGDSEAFF